The 25 T cell receptor beta chains in this list originate from one sample, sequenced in a study of T cell repertoires in cytomegalovirus infection. TCRdb ran MiXCR on the reads and lists one entry per CDR3 protein. The repertoire includes about 440,000 distinct CDR3 sequences, roughly 31% of them detected once, and roughly an eighth sits in the top ten. The sequenced sample was PBMCs. The source is a human donor in good health (CMV status not recorded). Some clones in this sample may be carry-over from other donors' samples.

V is TRBV11-2 and J is TRBJ2-1, with 7 bases fitting TRBD2. This CDR3 has 16 residues. V was clipped by 1 base and J by 3 bases; unmatched bases: 6. Per germline, CDR1 SGHAT and CDR2 FQNNGV. The CDR3 here is CASSLVGTIIYNEQFF. DNA for the CDR3: TGTGCCAGCAGCTTAGTTGGGACTATAATCTACAATGAGCAGTTCTTC.

The rearrangement uses TRBV5-1 and TRBJ1-2, with 7 bases that match TRBD1. Per the germline V gene, CDR1 is SGHRS and CDR2 is YFSETQ. The CDR3 is 15 amino acids. V shed 0 bases, J shed 8 bases, and the junction held 10 bases outside the gene matches. CDR3 nucleotide sequence: TGCGCCAGCAGCTTGGAGGGGACAGCCCTCTCAGGCTACACCTTC. Amino acid sequence: CASSLEGTALSGYTF.

This clonotype was seen only a few times. The J gene is TRBJ2-1, the V gene TRBV4-2; TRBD2 matches at 10 bases. The CDR3 extends over 17 amino acids. Germline V gives CDR1 LGHNA, CDR2 YNFKEQ. V was pared by 0 bases and J by 5 bases, with 7 bases of the junction left unmatched. Here the CDR3 DNA reads TGTGCCAGCAGCCAAGATTCCTCTAGCGGGGGAAACAATGAGCAGTTCTTC. This encodes CASSQDSSSGGNNEQFF.

The rearrangement links TRBV5-4 to TRBJ2-3; D remains ambiguous. V lost 1 base, J lost 2 bases, and 8 bases lay in between. Per the germline V gene, CDR1 is SGHNT and CDR2 is YYREEE (reference sequence). This CDR3 is 14 amino acids long. The CDR3 loop reads CASSLHLYTDTQYF. The CDR3 coding sequence is TGTGCCAGCAGCTTGCATCTCTACACAGATACGCAGTATTTT.

This clonotype was seen at least ten times. The J gene is TRBJ2-1, the V gene TRBV4-1; TRBD2 agrees at 14 bases. The CDR3 spans 17 residues. The ends lost 4 bases at V and 8 bases at J; junction bases unmatched: 10. From germline, CDR1 is MGHRA and CDR2 YSYEKL. In nucleotides, the CDR3 is TGCGCCAGCAGCCCATCCTCGACTAGCGGGGGGGTACATGAGCAGTTCTTC. Protein: CASSPSSTSGGVHEQFF.

This clonotype has a single count. V usage is TRBV5-5 and J usage is TRBJ2-1; TRBD2 aligns across 9 bases. V lost 4 bases and J lost 8; bases outside the gene matches: 10. Germline assignment: CDR1 SGHKS and CDR2 YYEKEE (reference sequence). The CDR3 has 15 amino acids. In DNA form, the CDR3 reads TGTGCCAGCAGCGATAGACTAGCGGCGGTCGATGAGCAGTTCTTC. Its protein product is CASSDRLAAVDEQFF.

V gene TRBV28 combines with J gene TRBJ2-2; D unresolved. The V gene's germline CDR1 is MDHEN and CDR2 SYDVKM. The CDR3 consists of 14 residues. V lost 2 bases to trimming and J lost 6 bases, with 10 bases between them. The CDR3 region is CASSLPALAGELFF. CDR3 bases: TGTGCCAGCAGTTTACCCGCCTTGGCCGGGGAGCTGTTTTTT.

As regards this clonotype: A much larger clone sits a single nucleotide away, making a read error possible. The rearrangement joins TRBV7-6 to TRBJ2-6, with D perhaps matching TRBD1 (5 bases). CDR1 is SGHVS and CDR2 is FNYEAQ in the germline V gene. The CDR3 has 20 amino acids. The CDR3 spells CASSPYASRYSISGANVLNF. CDR3 coding DNA: TGTGCCAGCAGCCCCTATGCCTCGAGGTATTCTATCTCTGGGGCCAACGTCCTGAATTTC.

This clonotype has ten or more counts. This chain uses TRBV7-2 with TRBJ2-5, with D unresolved. Trimming left V 5 bases short and J 5 bases short, with 6 bases between. The CDR3 covers 11 residues. Germline V gives CDR1 SGHTA, CDR2 FQGNSA. CDR3 amino acids: CASSGRETQYF. CDR3 DNA sequence: TGTGCCAGCAGCGGCAGGGAGACCCAGTACTTC.

The gene calls are TRBV20-1 and TRBJ2-2; D possibly uses TRBD1 or TRBD2 (5 bases each). V was clipped by 1 base and J by 6 bases, with 9 bases between them. Per germline, CDR1 DFQATT and CDR2 SNEGSKA (reference sequence). The CDR3 is 13 residues long. The CDR3 DNA follows: TGCAGTGCTAGAGCGGGGCGACCCGGGGAGCTGTTTTTT. Translated: CSARAGRPGELFF.

This clonotype was found a few times. The rearrangement links TRBV4-1 to TRBJ1-4, with unresolved D. CDR1 and CDR2 from the germline V gene are MGHRA and YSYEKL. The CDR3 loop spans 14 amino acids. V lost 1 base and J lost 0, with 3 bases in between. In DNA form, the CDR3 reads TGCGCCAGCAGCCAAGTCTCAACTAATGAAAAACTGTTTTTT. Protein: CASSQVSTNEKLFF.

This clonotype was observed a handful of times. J is TRBJ1-5 and V is TRBV24-1; no clear D. CDR1 is KGHDR and CDR2 is SFDVKD in the germline V gene. Trimming stripped 4 bases from V and 0 bases from J, with 21 bases between. The CDR3 spans 19 residues. The CDR3 DNA sequence: TGTGCCACCAGTGACCCTAGTGGGGAGGGTGAAGATAGCAATCAGCCCCAGCATTTT. As protein: CATSDPSGEGEDSNQPQHF.

This clonotype was recorded many times. The rearrangement joins TRBV12-3 or TRBV12-4 to TRBJ2-1; 7 nucleotides align to TRBD2. Trimming took 5 bases from V and 6 from J; bases not matched to a gene: 10. The CDR3 extends over 15 amino acids. This chain's CDR3 is CASSPRTSVGNEQFF. The CDR3, as DNA: TGTGCCAGCAGTCCTCGGACTAGTGTGGGCAATGAGCAGTTCTTC.

This clonotype was picked up one time. V is TRBV2 and J is TRBJ2-7; the match to TRBD2 covers 9 bases. V shed 5 bases and J 4 bases; nucleotides not matched to a gene: 6. Germline assignment: CDR1 SNHLY and CDR2 FYNNEI. The CDR3 consists of 14 residues. The CDR3 spells CASSTGGGAYEQYF. The CDR3 region has the DNA TGTGCCAGCAGTACCGGCGGGGGGGCATACGAGCAGTACTTC.

This chain joins TRBV24-1 and TRBJ2-1; no definite D call. Trimming removed 2 bases at V and 8 bases at J, with 6 bases between. Germline loops: CDR1 KGHDR, CDR2 SFDVKD. This CDR3 has 12 amino acids. The DNA for the CDR3 is TGTGCCACCAGTGATTCCACTTATGAGCAGTTCTTC. It codes for CATSDSTYEQFF.

This chain links TRBV6-2 or TRBV6-3 with TRBJ1-2; D may be TRBD1 (6 bases). CDR3 size: 15 residues. CDR1 is MNHEY and CDR2 is SVGEGT in the germline V gene. Trimming stripped 0 bases from V and 4 bases from J, with 12 bases between. The CDR3 protein is CASSYSTDSIYGYTF. The CDR3 DNA reads as TGTGCCAGCAGTTACTCGACGGACAGCATCTATGGCTACACCTTC.

This clonotype came up a few times. The V gene is TRBV5-8, the J gene TRBJ2-7; a weak D match, TRBD1 (5 bases). CDR3 length: 13 amino acids. Per germline, CDR1 SGHTS and CDR2 YDEGEE. The V end was cut by 4 bases, the J end by 9 bases, with 17 bases between. CDR3 nucleotide sequence: TGTGCCAGCAGCCTGGGGCAGCGTCTCTCGCAGTACTTC. Amino acids: CASSLGQRLSQYF.

The chain combines TRBV12-3 or TRBV12-4 with TRBJ2-5; no clear D. The CDR3 has 16 amino acids. V was clipped by 3 bases and J by 4 bases, with 18 bases between them. Here the CDR3 reads CASSLWSPGRVETQYF. DNA for the CDR3: TGTGCCAGCAGTTTGTGGAGCCCCGGTCGGGTAGAGACCCAGTACTTC.

This sequence joins TRBV20-1 and TRBJ2-5, with D maybe TRBD2 (7 bases). V was cut by 6 bases and J by 2 bases, with 13 bases left in between. Germline V gene lookup returns CDR1 DFQATT and CDR2 SNEGSKA (reference sequence). This CDR3 contains 13 residues. CDR3: CSARRGGQETQYF. The CDR3 DNA sequence: TGCAGTGCCCGGAGGGGGGGTCAAGAGACCCAGTACTTC.

The CDR3 nucleotides are TGTGCCAGCAGCTTAAAGCGCGGGGGAGACAACAATGAGCAGTTCTTC. Encoded protein: CASSLKRGGDNNEQFF. This chain links TRBV7-3 with TRBJ2-1; TRBD2 aligns across 7 bases. This CDR3 region has 16 residues. The germline CDR1 and CDR2 sequences are SGHTA and FQGTGA. J was trimmed by 5 bases and V by 1 base; bases with no gene match: 8.

This clonotype was detected many times. The CDR3 DNA follows: TGTGCCAGCAGCTTAGGGGGCCGCACAGATACGCAGTATTTT. As protein: CASSLGGRTDTQYF. This chain connects TRBV7-2 to TRBJ2-3; maybe TRBD1 (5 bases). The ends were cut back, 1 base at V and 1 base at J, with 6 bases in the middle. The germline V gene encodes CDR1 SGHTA and CDR2 FQGNSA. This CDR3 spans 14 amino acids.

The chain carries TRBV29-1 and TRBJ2-5, with TRBD2 matching 12 bases. V gave up 8 bases and J gave up 1 base; unmatched junction bases: 8. CDR1 and CDR2 from the germline V gene are SQVTM and ANQGSEA. CDR3 length equals 15 residues. CDR3 region: CSTQLAGGIQETQYF. The CDR3 DNA follows: TGCAGCACCCAACTAGCGGGGGGAATCCAAGAGACCCAGTACTTC.

This chain uses TRBV2 with TRBJ2-7; no firm D call. With 7 bases removed from V and 5 bases from J, the gap between germline ends came to 12 bases. CDR3 size: 12 residues. Germline CDR1 and CDR2: SNHLY and FYNNEI. The CDR3 bases are TGTGCCAGCACGGGTTTTCGCGACGAGCAGTACTTC. It codes for CASTGFRDEQYF. Looking up the rest from reference TRBV2 and TRBJ2-7 gives the full variable domain: EPEVTQTPSHQVTQMGQEVILRCVPISNHLYFYWYRQILGQKVEFLVSFYNNEISEKSEIFDDQFSVERPDGSNFTLKIRSTKLEDSAMYFCASTGFRDEQYFGPGTRLTVT.

This clonotype was counted at least ten times. This chain joins TRBV6-1 and TRBJ1-2; D not certain. The CDR3 is 12 residues long. Looked up from germline, CDR1 is MNHNS and CDR2 is SASEGT. Deletions cut 3 bases from V and 7 bases from J, with 9 bases between. CDR3 coding DNA: TGTGCCAGCAGTGAGGGGATTTTTGGCTACACCTTC. As protein: CASSEGIFGYTF.

This chain joins TRBV19 and TRBJ2-1, with D unresolved. The germline V gene has CDR1 LNHDA and CDR2 SQIVND (reference sequence). The ends were cut back, 11 bases at V and 4 bases at J, with 12 bases in the middle. This CDR3 is 12 amino acids long. DNA for the CDR3: TGTGCCGTACACTCGGGTTACAATGAGCAGTTCTTC. It encodes CAVHSGYNEQFF.